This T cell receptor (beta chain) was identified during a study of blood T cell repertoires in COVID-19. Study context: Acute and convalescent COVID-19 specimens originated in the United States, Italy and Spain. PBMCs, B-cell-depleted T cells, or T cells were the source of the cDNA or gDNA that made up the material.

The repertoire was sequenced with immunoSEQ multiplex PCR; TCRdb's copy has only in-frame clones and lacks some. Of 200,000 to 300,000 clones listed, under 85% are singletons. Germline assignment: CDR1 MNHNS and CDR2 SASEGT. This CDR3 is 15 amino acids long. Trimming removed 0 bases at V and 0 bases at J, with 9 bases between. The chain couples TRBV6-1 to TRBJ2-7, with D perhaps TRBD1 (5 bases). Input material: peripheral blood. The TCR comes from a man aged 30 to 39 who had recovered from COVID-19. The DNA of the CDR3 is TGTGCCAGCAGTGAAGCTGGCGACAGCTCCTACGAGCAGTACGTC. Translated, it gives CASSEAGDSSYEQYV.